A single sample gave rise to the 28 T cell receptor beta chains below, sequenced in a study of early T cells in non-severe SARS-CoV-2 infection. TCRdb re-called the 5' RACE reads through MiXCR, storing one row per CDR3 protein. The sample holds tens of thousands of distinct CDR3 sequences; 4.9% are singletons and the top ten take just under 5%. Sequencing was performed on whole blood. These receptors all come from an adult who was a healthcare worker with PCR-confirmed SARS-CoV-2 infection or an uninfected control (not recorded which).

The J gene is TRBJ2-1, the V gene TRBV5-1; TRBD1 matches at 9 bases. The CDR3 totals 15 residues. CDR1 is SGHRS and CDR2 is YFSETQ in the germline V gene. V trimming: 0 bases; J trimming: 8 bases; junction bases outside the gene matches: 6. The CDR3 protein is CASSLDRGLEDEQFF. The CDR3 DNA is TGCGCCAGCAGCTTGGACAGGGGGCTTGAGGATGAGCAGTTCTTC.

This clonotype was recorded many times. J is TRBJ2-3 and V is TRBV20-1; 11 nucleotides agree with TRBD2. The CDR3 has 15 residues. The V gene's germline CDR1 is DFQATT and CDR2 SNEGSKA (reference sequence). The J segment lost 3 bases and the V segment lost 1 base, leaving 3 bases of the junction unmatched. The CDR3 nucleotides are TGCAGTGCTAGAGGGCTAGCGGGGGGAACAGATACGCAGTATTTT. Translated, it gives CSARGLAGGTDTQYF.

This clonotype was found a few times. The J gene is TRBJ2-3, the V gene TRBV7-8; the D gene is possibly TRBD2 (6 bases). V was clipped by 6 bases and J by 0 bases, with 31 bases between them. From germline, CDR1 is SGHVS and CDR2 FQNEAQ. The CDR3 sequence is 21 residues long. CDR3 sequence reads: CASRTSLADRSSGGSTDTQYF. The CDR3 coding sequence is TGTGCCAGCAGAACGAGCTTAGCGGATAGGTCGAGCGGAGGCAGCACAGATACGCAGTATTTT.

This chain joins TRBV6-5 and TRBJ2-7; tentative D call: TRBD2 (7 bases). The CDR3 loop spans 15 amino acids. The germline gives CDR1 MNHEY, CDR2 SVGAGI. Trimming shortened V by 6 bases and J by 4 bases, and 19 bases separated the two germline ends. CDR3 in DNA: TGTGCCAGCAGATGGGGCAGGGAGGGGGATTACGAGCAGTACTTC. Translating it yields CASRWGREGDYEQYF.

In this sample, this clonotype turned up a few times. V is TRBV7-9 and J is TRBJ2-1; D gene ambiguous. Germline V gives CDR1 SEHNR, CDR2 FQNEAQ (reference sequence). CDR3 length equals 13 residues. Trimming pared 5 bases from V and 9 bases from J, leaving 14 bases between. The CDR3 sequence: CASSPDRLSEQFF. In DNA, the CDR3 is TGTGCCAGCAGCCCGGACCGCTTGAGTGAGCAGTTCTTC.

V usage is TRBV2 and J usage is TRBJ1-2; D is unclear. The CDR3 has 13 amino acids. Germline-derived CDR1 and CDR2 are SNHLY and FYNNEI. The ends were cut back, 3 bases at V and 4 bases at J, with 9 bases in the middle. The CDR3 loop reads CASSELKSYGYTF. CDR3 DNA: TGTGCCAGCAGTGAGCTCAAGAGCTATGGCTACACCTTC. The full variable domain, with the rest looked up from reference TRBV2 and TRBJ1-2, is EPEVTQTPSHQVTQMGQEVILRCVPISNHLYFYWYRQILGQKVEFLVSFYNNEISEKSEIFDDQFSVERPDGSNFTLKIRSTKLEDSAMYFCASSELKSYGYTFGSGTRLTVV.

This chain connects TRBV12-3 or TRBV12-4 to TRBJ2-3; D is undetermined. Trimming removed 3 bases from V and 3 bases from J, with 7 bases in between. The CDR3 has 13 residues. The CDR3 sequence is CASSFAVTDTQYF. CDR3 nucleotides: TGTGCCAGCAGTTTTGCGGTAACAGATACGCAGTATTTT.

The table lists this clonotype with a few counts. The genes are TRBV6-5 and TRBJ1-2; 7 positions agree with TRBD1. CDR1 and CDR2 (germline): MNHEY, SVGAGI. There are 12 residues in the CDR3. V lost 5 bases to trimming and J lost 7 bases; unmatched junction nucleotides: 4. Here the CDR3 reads CASSPTGPGYTF. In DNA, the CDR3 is TGTGCCAGCAGTCCGACAGGGCCTGGCTACACCTTC.

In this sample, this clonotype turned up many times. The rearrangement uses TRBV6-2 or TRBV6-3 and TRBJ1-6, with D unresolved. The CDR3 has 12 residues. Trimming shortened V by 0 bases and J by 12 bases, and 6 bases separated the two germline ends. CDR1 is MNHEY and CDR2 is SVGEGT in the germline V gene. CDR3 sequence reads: CASSYSPGPLHF. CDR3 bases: TGTGCCAGCAGTTACTCTCCGGGACCCCTCCACTTT.

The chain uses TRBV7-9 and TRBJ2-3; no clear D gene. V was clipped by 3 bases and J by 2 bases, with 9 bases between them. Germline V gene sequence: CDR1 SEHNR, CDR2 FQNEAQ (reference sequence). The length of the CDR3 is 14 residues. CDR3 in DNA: TGTGCCAGCAGCTTCAGCACTGCCACAGATACGCAGTATTTT. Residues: CASSFSTATDTQYF.

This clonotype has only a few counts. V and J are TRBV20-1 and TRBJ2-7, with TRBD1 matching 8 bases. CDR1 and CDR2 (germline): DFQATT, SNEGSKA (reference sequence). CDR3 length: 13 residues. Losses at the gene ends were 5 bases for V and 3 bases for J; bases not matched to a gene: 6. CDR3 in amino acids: CSAFRDRNYEQYF. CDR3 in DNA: TGCAGTGCTTTCCGGGACAGGAACTACGAGCAGTACTTC.

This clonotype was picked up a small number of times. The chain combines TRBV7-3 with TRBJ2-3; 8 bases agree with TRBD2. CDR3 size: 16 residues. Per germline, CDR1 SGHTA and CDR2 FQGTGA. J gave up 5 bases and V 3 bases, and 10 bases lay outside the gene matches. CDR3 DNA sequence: TGTGCCAGCAGCTTGCGCCCGACTAGCGTTGGAGATACGCAGTATTTT. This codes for CASSLRPTSVGDTQYF. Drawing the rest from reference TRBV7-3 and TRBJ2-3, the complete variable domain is GAGVSQTPSNKVTEKGKYVELRCDPISGHTALYWYRQSLGQGPEFLIYFQGTGAADDSGLPNDRFFAVRPEGSVSTLKIQRTERGDSAVYLCASSLRPTSVGDTQYFGPGTRLTVL.

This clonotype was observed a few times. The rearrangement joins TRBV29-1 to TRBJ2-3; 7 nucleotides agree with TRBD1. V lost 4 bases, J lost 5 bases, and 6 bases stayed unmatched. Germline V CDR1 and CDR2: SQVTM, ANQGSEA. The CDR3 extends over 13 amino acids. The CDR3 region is CSVGRGQGDTQYF. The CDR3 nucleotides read TGCAGCGTTGGAAGGGGGCAGGGAGATACGCAGTATTTT.

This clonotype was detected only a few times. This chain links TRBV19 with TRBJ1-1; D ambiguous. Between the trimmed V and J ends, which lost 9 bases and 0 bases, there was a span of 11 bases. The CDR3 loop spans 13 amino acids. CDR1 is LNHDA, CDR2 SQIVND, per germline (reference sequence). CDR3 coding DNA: TGTGCCAGCGAAAGTGTTATGAACACTGAAGCTTTCTTT. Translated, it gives CASESVMNTEAFF.

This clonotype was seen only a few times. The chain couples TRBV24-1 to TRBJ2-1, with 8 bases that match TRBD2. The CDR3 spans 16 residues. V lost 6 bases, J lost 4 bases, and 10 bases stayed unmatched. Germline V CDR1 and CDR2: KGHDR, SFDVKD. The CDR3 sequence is CATSPASGSKYNEQFF. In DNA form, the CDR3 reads TGTGCCACCAGTCCGGCGAGCGGGAGTAAGTACAATGAGCAGTTCTTC.

CDR3 bases: TGTGCCAGCAGTTTGAATAATTATGGCTACACCTTC. Protein product: CASSLNNYGYTF. This chain joins TRBV12-3 or TRBV12-4 and TRBJ1-2; D gene ambiguous. With 3 bases removed from V and 5 bases from J, the gap between germline ends came to 7 bases. The CDR3 consists of 12 residues.

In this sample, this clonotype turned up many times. The CDR3 sequence: CASSLTRPSDTQYF. DNA for the CDR3: TGTGCCAGCAGTTTAACCCGTCCCTCAGATACGCAGTATTTT. The chain is built from TRBV27 and TRBJ2-3; unclear D gene. Germline CDR1 reads MNHEY; CDR2 reads SMNVEV (reference sequence). This CDR3 spans 14 amino acids. V shed 2 bases and J shed 4 bases, with 10 bases lying between them.

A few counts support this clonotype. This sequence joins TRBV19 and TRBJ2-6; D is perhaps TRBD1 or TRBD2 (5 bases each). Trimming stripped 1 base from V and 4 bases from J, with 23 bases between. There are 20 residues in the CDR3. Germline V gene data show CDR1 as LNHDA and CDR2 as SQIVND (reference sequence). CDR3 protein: CASSIGTGTSRPGGANVLTF. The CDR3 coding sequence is TGTGCCAGTAGTATAGGAACCGGGACCTCCCGCCCTGGGGGGGCCAACGTCCTGACTTTC. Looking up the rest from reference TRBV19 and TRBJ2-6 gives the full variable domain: DGGITQSPKYLFRKEGQNVTLSCEQNLNHDAMYWYRQDPGQGLRLIYYSQIVNDFQKGDIAEGYSVSREKKESFPLTVTSAQKNPTAFYLCASSIGTGTSRPGGANVLTFGAGSRLTVL.

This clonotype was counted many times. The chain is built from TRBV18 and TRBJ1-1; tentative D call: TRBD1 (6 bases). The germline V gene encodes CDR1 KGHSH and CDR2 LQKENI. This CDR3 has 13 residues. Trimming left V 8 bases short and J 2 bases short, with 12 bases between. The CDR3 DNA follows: TGTGCCAGCCAATCAGGGGCTAACACTGAAGCTTTCTTT. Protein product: CASQSGANTEAFF.

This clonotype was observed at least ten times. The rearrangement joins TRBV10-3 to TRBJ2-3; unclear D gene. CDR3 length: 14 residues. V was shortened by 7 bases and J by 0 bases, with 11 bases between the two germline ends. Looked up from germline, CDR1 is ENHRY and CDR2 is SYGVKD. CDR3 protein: CAIKEQSSTDTQYF. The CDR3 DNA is TGTGCCATCAAGGAGCAGTCTAGCACAGATACGCAGTATTTT.

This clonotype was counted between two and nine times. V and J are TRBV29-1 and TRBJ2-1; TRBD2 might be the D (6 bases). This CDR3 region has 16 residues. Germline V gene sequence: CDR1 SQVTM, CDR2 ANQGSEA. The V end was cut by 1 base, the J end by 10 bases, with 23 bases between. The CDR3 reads CSVEGLWSGLRGEQFF. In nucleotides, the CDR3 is TGCAGCGTTGAAGGTCTTTGGAGCGGGCTCAGAGGAGAGCAGTTCTTC.

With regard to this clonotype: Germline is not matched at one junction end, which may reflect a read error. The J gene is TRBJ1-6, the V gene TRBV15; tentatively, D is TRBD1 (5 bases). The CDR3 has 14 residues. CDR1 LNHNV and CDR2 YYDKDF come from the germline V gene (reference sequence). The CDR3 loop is CATSRDRAGNPLHF. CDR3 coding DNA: TGTGCTACCAGCAGAGATCGGGCAGGGAATCCCCTCCACTTT.

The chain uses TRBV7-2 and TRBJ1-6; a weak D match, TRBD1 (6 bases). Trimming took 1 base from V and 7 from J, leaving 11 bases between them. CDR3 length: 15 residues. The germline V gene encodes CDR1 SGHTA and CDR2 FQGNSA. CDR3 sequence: CASSLDGGYNSPLHF. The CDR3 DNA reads TGTGCCAGCAGCTTAGATGGGGGCTACAATTCACCCCTCCACTTT.

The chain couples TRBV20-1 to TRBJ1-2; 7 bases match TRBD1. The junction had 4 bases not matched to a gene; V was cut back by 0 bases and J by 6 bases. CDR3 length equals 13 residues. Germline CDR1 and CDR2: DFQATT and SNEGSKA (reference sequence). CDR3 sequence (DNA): TGCAGTGCTAGAGATCAGGGGGGGCATGGCTACACCTTC. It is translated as CSARDQGGHGYTF.

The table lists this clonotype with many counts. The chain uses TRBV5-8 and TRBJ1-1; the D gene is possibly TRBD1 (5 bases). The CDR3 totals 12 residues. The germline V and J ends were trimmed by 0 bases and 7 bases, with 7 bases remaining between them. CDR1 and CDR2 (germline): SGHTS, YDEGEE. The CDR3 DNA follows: TGTGCCAGCAGCTTGGCCAGGGTTGAAGCTTTCTTT. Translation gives CASSLARVEAFF. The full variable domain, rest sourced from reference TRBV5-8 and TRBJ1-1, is EAGVTQSPTHLIKTRGQQATLRCSPISGHTSVYWYQQALGLGLQFLLWYDEGEERNRGNFPPRFSGRQFPNYSSELNVNALELEDSALYLCASSLARVEAFFGQGTRLTVV.

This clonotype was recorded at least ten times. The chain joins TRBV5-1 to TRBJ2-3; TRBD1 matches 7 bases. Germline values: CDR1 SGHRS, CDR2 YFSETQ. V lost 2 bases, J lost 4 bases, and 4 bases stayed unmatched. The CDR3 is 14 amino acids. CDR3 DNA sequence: TGCGCCAGCAGCTTAAGACAGGGAGCAGATACGCAGTATTTT. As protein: CASSLRQGADTQYF.

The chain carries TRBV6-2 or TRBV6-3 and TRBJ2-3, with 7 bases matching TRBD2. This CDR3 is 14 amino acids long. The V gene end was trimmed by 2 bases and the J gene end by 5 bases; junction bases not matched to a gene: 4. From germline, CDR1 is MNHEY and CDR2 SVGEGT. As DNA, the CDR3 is TGTGCCAGCAGTTACGCGGGAGCTGGAGATACGCAGTATTTT. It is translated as CASSYAGAGDTQYF.

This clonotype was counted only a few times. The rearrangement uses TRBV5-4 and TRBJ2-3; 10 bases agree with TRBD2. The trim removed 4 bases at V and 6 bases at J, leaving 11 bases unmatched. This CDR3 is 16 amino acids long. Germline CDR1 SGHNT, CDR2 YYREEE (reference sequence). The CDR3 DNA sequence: TGTGCCAGCAGCCGGAAGCGGGGGGGCCCGAAGGATACGCAGTATTTT. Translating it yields CASSRKRGGPKDTQYF. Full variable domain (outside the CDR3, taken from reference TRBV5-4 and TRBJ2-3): ETGVTQSPTHLIKTRGQQVTLRCSSQSGHNTVSWYQQALGQGPQFIFQYYREEENGRGNFPPRFSGLQFPNYSSELNVNALELDDSALYLCASSRKRGGPKDTQYFGPGTRLTVL.